This T cell receptor beta chain was sequenced in a study of chemoradiotherapy in HPV16-positive cancers. Study summary: Two HPV16-positive patients' cells yielded candidate HPV-specific clones and common motifs. Findings and caveats of the study: Candidate HPV-specific clones and E7-related TCR motifs grew in tumor during treatment. HPV-specific T cells were functionally defined from only a couple of HPV16-positive patients.

The germline V and J ends were trimmed by 0 bases and 3 bases, with 9 bases remaining between them. The CDR3 has 15 amino acids. The germline gives CDR1 SGHTA, CDR2 FQGNSA. On this clone: Its target is unknown.

TCRdb keeps only in-frame clones here, not all; method: immunoSEQ multiplex PCR. The table records fewer than 20,000 clones, around 70% of them present only once. Samples were taken several times over chemoradiotherapy. The genes are TRBV7-2 and TRBJ2-1; D uncertain. The receptor was derived from a human donor with HPV-associated anogenital cancer. Specimen: tumor tissue, collected from a patient who underwent chemoradiotherapy. The DNA of the CDR3 is TGTGCCAGCAGCTTAGCGGCGGCCATCTACAATGAGCAGTTCTTC. Protein sequence: CASSLAAAIYNEQFF.